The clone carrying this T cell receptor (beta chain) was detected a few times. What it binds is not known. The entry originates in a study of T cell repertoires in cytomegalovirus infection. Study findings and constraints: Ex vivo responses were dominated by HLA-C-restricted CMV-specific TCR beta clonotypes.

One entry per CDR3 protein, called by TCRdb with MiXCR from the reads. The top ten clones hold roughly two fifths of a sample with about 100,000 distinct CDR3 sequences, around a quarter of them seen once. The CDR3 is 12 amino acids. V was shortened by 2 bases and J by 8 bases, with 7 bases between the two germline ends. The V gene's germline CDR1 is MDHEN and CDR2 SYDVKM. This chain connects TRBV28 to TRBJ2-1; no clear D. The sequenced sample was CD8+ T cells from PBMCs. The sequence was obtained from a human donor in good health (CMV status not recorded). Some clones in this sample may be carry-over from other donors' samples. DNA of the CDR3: TGTGCCAGCAGTTTAAGTCGCTATGAGCAGTTCTTC. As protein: CASSLSRYEQFF.